The rows below give T cell receptor beta chains drawn from one sample of a study of naive and memory T cell subsets. TCRdb re-analysed the UMI-ligation and nested PCR reads in MiXCR, keeping a single row per CDR3 protein. Of fewer than 5,000 distinct CDR3 sequences listed, roughly 7.8% were seen once; the top ten hold around 83%. Sequencing input: CD4+ TEMRA cells from blood. The source is a human donor in good health. The CDR3 runs from the conserved cysteine through the conserved F or W. D genes are given only for firm matches. Clone sizes are given selectively: once, few, many, or a class where the clone is expanded.

clone_size: -
v_call: TRBV2
d_call: TRBD1
cdr3_length: 16
j_call: TRBJ1-2
cdr3_nt: TGTGCCAGCATCGAGGGGGGGATGCAGGGGGCATATGGCTACACCTTC
cdr3_aa: CASIEGGMQGAYGYTF

clone_size: many
v_call: TRBV19
d_call: TRBD2
cdr3_length: 15
j_call: TRBJ2-1
cdr3_nt: TGTGCCAGTAGTGCCGGGACTAGCGCCTACAATGAGCAGTTCTTC
cdr3_aa: CASSAGTSAYNEQFF

clone_size: many
v_call: TRBV5-6
d_call: -
cdr3_length: 14
j_call: TRBJ1-3
cdr3_nt: TGTGCCAGCAGCCTCCAGGGGACTGGAAACACCATATATTTT
cdr3_aa: CASSLQGTGNTIYF

clone_size: many
v_call: TRBV28
d_call: -
cdr3_length: 14
j_call: TRBJ1-5
cdr3_nt: TGTGCCAGCAGTTTAGCAGGGAGCAATCAGCCCCAGCATTTT
cdr3_aa: CASSLAGSNQPQHF

clone_size: few
v_call: TRBV5-4
d_call: TRBD2
cdr3_length: 16
j_call: TRBJ2-3
cdr3_nt: TGTGCCAGCAGTTCGCCGGGACTAGCGGGTGGGGATACGCAGTATTTT
cdr3_aa: CASSSPGLAGGDTQYF

clone_size: -
v_call: TRBV6-1
d_call: TRBD1
cdr3_length: 15
j_call: TRBJ1-5
cdr3_nt: TGTGCCAGCAGGACAGGGGGTAGTGAGTCGAGGGCCCAGCATTTT
cdr3_aa: CASRTGGSESRAQHF

clone_size: many
v_call: TRBV12-3/TRBV12-4
d_call: TRBD2
cdr3_length: 15
j_call: TRBJ2-1
cdr3_nt: TGTGCCAGCGCCGTAGCGGGGGCGGGATACAATGAGCAGTTCTTC
cdr3_aa: CASAVAGAGYNEQFF

clone_size: many
v_call: TRBV28
d_call: TRBD2
cdr3_length: 14
j_call: TRBJ2-5
cdr3_nt: TGTGCCAGCAGTTTTCTAGCGGGGGGGGGGACCCAGTACTTC
cdr3_aa: CASSFLAGGGTQYF

clone_size: many
v_call: TRBV20-1
d_call: TRBD1
cdr3_length: 13
j_call: TRBJ1-4
cdr3_nt: TGCAGTGCTAGGGCGACAGGGAATGAAAAACTGTTTTTT
cdr3_aa: CSARATGNEKLFF

clone_size: few
v_call: TRBV30
d_call: -
cdr3_length: 12
j_call: TRBJ2-1
cdr3_nt: TGTGCCTGGAGCAGCATATACAATGAGCAGTTCTTC
cdr3_aa: CAWSSIYNEQFF

clone_size: few
v_call: TRBV7-9
d_call: -
cdr3_length: 15
j_call: TRBJ1-1
cdr3_nt: TGTGCCAGCAGCCAGTGGACGTATCTGAACACTGAAGCTTTCTTT
cdr3_aa: CASSQWTYLNTEAFF

clone_size: many
v_call: TRBV20-1
d_call: -
cdr3_length: 15
j_call: TRBJ1-5
cdr3_nt: TGCAGTGCTAGAGTTCAGGAATCCGGCAATCAGCCCCAGCATTTT
cdr3_aa: CSARVQESGNQPQHF

clone_size: few
v_call: TRBV11-2
d_call: -
cdr3_length: 15
j_call: TRBJ2-3
cdr3_nt: TGTGCCAGCAGCTTGGGACCAAAAGGGACAGATACGCAGTATTTT
cdr3_aa: CASSLGPKGTDTQYF

clone_size: many
v_call: TRBV7-2
d_call: TRBD2
cdr3_length: 16
j_call: TRBJ2-3
cdr3_nt: TGTGCCAGCAGCCCCCGACTAGCGGGAAGCTCTGATACGCAGTATTTT
cdr3_aa: CASSPRLAGSSDTQYF

clone_size: -
v_call: TRBV3-1
d_call: -
cdr3_length: 15
j_call: TRBJ2-3
cdr3_nt: TGTGCCAGCAGCCAAGATTGTGCCTCCTTAGGTACGCAGTATTTT
cdr3_aa: CASSQDCASLGTQYF

clone_size: -
v_call: TRBV29-1
d_call: TRBD1
cdr3_length: 12
j_call: TRBJ1-1
cdr3_nt: TGCAGCGCGGGACAGGGAAACACTGAAGCTTTCTTT
cdr3_aa: CSAGQGNTEAFF

clone_size: many
v_call: TRBV4-1
d_call: -
cdr3_length: 17
j_call: TRBJ2-1
cdr3_nt: TGCGCCAGCAGCCAAAATTTACACGGGCCTACTTACAATGAGCAGTTCTTC
cdr3_aa: CASSQNLHGPTYNEQFF

clone_size: many
v_call: TRBV29-1
d_call: -
cdr3_length: 15
j_call: TRBJ2-2
cdr3_nt: TGCAGCGTTGTCAGAGGGGGAGTGAACACCGGGGAGCTGTTTTTT
cdr3_aa: CSVVRGGVNTGELFF

clone_size: -
v_call: TRBV27
d_call: TRBD1
cdr3_length: 14
j_call: TRBJ1-2
cdr3_nt: TGTGCCAGCAGTGCCTGGACAGGGGAATATGGCTACACCTTC
cdr3_aa: CASSAWTGEYGYTF

clone_size: many
v_call: TRBV28
d_call: -
cdr3_length: 17
j_call: TRBJ2-7
cdr3_nt: TGTGCCAGCAGTTTAGCGGCGGGACAGCTAGTTTACTACGAGCAGTACTTC
cdr3_aa: CASSLAAGQLVYYEQYF

clone_size: many
v_call: TRBV21-1
d_call: -
cdr3_length: 18
j_call: TRBJ2-3
cdr3_nt: TGTGCCAGCAGCAACCCCAGGGCAGGACGAGAAACCACAGATACGCAGTATTTT
cdr3_aa: CASSNPRAGRETTDTQYF

clone_size: many
v_call: TRBV7-2
d_call: TRBD1
cdr3_length: 13
j_call: TRBJ1-2
cdr3_nt: TGTGCCAGCAGCCACCGGGACAGGGATGGCTACACCTTC
cdr3_aa: CASSHRDRDGYTF

clone_size: many
v_call: TRBV10-3
d_call: TRBD1
cdr3_length: 15
j_call: TRBJ1-2
cdr3_nt: TGTGCCATCAGTGATCCCAGGATCCAGGGGGCGGGCTACACCTTC
cdr3_aa: CAISDPRIQGAGYTF

clone_size: many
v_call: TRBV10-3
d_call: TRBD1
cdr3_length: 14
j_call: TRBJ1-1
cdr3_nt: TGTGCCATCAGTTACAGGGGGCCGAACACTGAAGCTTTCTTT
cdr3_aa: CAISYRGPNTEAFF

clone_size: -
v_call: TRBV6-2/TRBV6-3
d_call: TRBD2
cdr3_length: 17
j_call: TRBJ2-7
cdr3_nt: TGTGCCAGCAGAATGGAGCCGGGACTAGCTTTTTCCCACGAGCAGTACTTC
cdr3_aa: CASRMEPGLAFSHEQYF

clone_size: medium-sized
v_call: TRBV5-1
d_call: -
cdr3_length: 16
j_call: TRBJ2-7
cdr3_nt: TGCGCCAGCAGCACACCATCGGGACCCAAGGGACGCGAGCAGTACTTC
cdr3_aa: CASSTPSGPKGREQYF

clone_size: many
v_call: TRBV20-1
d_call: TRBD1
cdr3_length: 15
j_call: TRBJ1-4
cdr3_nt: TGCAGTGCTAGAGACATACAGGGGTGGGATGAAAAACTGTTTTTT
cdr3_aa: CSARDIQGWDEKLFF

clone_size: medium-sized
v_call: TRBV28
d_call: -
cdr3_length: 16
j_call: TRBJ2-1
cdr3_nt: TGTGCCAGCAGTACACGGACAGCCTCCTCCTACAATGAGCAGTTCTTC
cdr3_aa: CASSTRTASSYNEQFF

clone_size: many
v_call: TRBV25-1
d_call: TRBD1
cdr3_length: 13
j_call: TRBJ2-1
cdr3_nt: TGTGCCAACGACAGGGGGACGGGCAATGAGCAGTTCTTC
cdr3_aa: CANDRGTGNEQFF

clone_size: many
v_call: TRBV20-1
d_call: -
cdr3_length: 13
j_call: TRBJ2-1
cdr3_nt: TGCAGTGGAGCGGGTGGGGGGTACAATGAGCAGTTCTTC
cdr3_aa: CSGAGGGYNEQFF

clone_size: -
v_call: TRBV18
d_call: TRBD2
cdr3_length: 14
j_call: TRBJ2-7
cdr3_nt: TGTGCCAGCTCACGCAAGCGGGAGGGGCAAGAGCAGTACTTC
cdr3_aa: CASSRKREGQEQYF

clone_size: many
v_call: TRBV20-1
d_call: TRBD1
cdr3_length: 14
j_call: TRBJ2-7
cdr3_nt: TGCAGTGCCCCCCCACCAGACAGGGTCTGGGTGCAGTACTTC
cdr3_aa: CSAPPPDRVWVQYF

clone_size: few
v_call: TRBV5-4
d_call: -
cdr3_length: 16
j_call: TRBJ2-2
cdr3_nt: TGTGCCAGCAGCAGGCCGGGGCAGGGGATCACCGGGGAGCTGTTTTTT
cdr3_aa: CASSRPGQGITGELFF

clone_size: many
v_call: TRBV12-3/TRBV12-4
d_call: TRBD1
cdr3_length: 15
j_call: TRBJ1-5
cdr3_nt: TGTGCCAGCAGTTTATTTCAGGGGGGCAATCAGCCCCAGCATTTT
cdr3_aa: CASSLFQGGNQPQHF

clone_size: many
v_call: TRBV2
d_call: -
cdr3_length: 15
j_call: TRBJ2-2
cdr3_nt: TGTGCCAGCAGTTTTCAAGGGCAGGACACCGGGGAGCTGTTTTTT
cdr3_aa: CASSFQGQDTGELFF

clone_size: -
v_call: TRBV2
d_call: -
cdr3_length: 15
j_call: TRBJ1-2
cdr3_nt: TGTGCCAGCAGGCCCCAATTGACAGGCTACTATGGCTACACCTTC
cdr3_aa: CASRPQLTGYYGYTF

clone_size: many
v_call: TRBV6-1
d_call: -
cdr3_length: 14
j_call: TRBJ2-3
cdr3_nt: TGTGCCAGCAGTGAAAGTTCGATCACAGATACGCAGTATTTT
cdr3_aa: CASSESSITDTQYF

clone_size: many
v_call: TRBV20-1
d_call: -
cdr3_length: 15
j_call: TRBJ1-1
cdr3_nt: TGCAGTGCTAGAGATTCCTCTAAGGCGGGCGCTGAAGCTTTCTTT
cdr3_aa: CSARDSSKAGAEAFF

clone_size: few
v_call: TRBV19
d_call: -
cdr3_length: 14
j_call: TRBJ2-1
cdr3_nt: TGTGCCAGTAGTGACCCCGGGACTTACAATGAGCAGTTCTTC
cdr3_aa: CASSDPGTYNEQFF

clone_size: -
v_call: TRBV6-1
d_call: TRBD1
cdr3_length: 15
j_call: TRBJ1-5
cdr3_nt: TGTGCCAGCAGCGTTACAGGGGGCCGGGGTCAGCCCCAGCATTTT
cdr3_aa: CASSVTGGRGQPQHF

clone_size: -
v_call: TRBV27
d_call: -
cdr3_length: 16
j_call: TRBJ2-4
cdr3_nt: TGTGCCAGCAGTTTTGGAGACCAACTTGGAAAAAACATTCAGTACTTC
cdr3_aa: CASSFGDQLGKNIQYF

clone_size: many
v_call: TRBV20-1
d_call: TRBD2
cdr3_length: 14
j_call: TRBJ2-3
cdr3_nt: TGCAGTGCTAGAGCCACTAGCGGAAGGGGTACGCAGTATTTT
cdr3_aa: CSARATSGRGTQYF

clone_size: many
v_call: TRBV7-7
d_call: -
cdr3_length: 15
j_call: TRBJ2-5
cdr3_nt: TGTGCCATCGCGGGGCGACAGGGCTTAGGGGAGACCCAGTACTTC
cdr3_aa: CAIAGRQGLGETQYF

clone_size: many
v_call: TRBV5-1
d_call: TRBD1
cdr3_length: 16
j_call: TRBJ2-3
cdr3_nt: TGCGCCAGCAGCCCCCTGGGACAGCTTAGCACAGATACGCAGTATTTT
cdr3_aa: CASSPLGQLSTDTQYF

clone_size: -
v_call: TRBV4-2
d_call: -
cdr3_length: 15
j_call: TRBJ2-1
cdr3_nt: TGTGCCAGCAGCGGGGGACGGACCTCCTACAATGAGCAGTTCTTC
cdr3_aa: CASSGGRTSYNEQFF

clone_size: few
v_call: TRBV6-5
d_call: TRBD1
cdr3_length: 16
j_call: TRBJ1-1
cdr3_nt: TGTGCCAGCAGTAGGGGACAGGGGGTTGGAAACACTGAAGCTTTCTTT
cdr3_aa: CASSRGQGVGNTEAFF

clone_size: many
v_call: TRBV28
d_call: -
cdr3_length: 16
j_call: TRBJ2-7
cdr3_nt: TGTGCCAGCAGTTCCCCCGGACATAAGAACTCCTACGAGCAGTACTTC
cdr3_aa: CASSSPGHKNSYEQYF

clone_size: medium-sized
v_call: TRBV12-3/TRBV12-4
d_call: TRBD1
cdr3_length: 13
j_call: TRBJ1-1
cdr3_nt: TGTGCCAGCAGTCTACAGGGGTTGTCGGAAGCTTTCTTT
cdr3_aa: CASSLQGLSEAFF

clone_size: few
v_call: TRBV6-4
d_call: TRBD1
cdr3_length: 14
j_call: TRBJ1-1
cdr3_nt: TGTGCCAGCAGGAAGACAGGGGTGAACACTGAAGCTTTCTTT
cdr3_aa: CASRKTGVNTEAFF

clone_size: many
v_call: TRBV11-2
d_call: -
cdr3_length: 14
j_call: TRBJ2-1
cdr3_nt: TGTGCCAGCAGCTCCCAACCCCAGGGCCTTGAGCAGTTCTTC
cdr3_aa: CASSSQPQGLEQFF

clone_size: many
v_call: TRBV29-1
d_call: -
cdr3_length: 13
j_call: TRBJ1-2
cdr3_nt: TGCAGCGTTTTGGCCCGAGAAGCATCTGGCTACACCTTC
cdr3_aa: CSVLAREASGYTF

clone_size: medium-sized
v_call: TRBV14
d_call: TRBD2
cdr3_length: 15
j_call: TRBJ2-7
cdr3_nt: TGTGCCAGCAGCCGGCAACTAGCGGGAGGTGGCGAGCAGTACTTC
cdr3_aa: CASSRQLAGGGEQYF